These T cell receptor beta chains were read from a single sample in a study of T cells in Graves' hyperthyroidism and ophthalmopathy. TCRdb recomputed calls from the multiplex PCR reads with MiXCR, one row per CDR3 protein. Here the sample spans about 640,000 distinct CDR3 sequences, about 20% being singletons. Sequencing was performed on blood. The source of these receptors is a man younger than 40 with Graves' ophthalmopathy. CDR3s include the opening cysteine and the closing phenylalanine or tryptophan. The D gene is left open where the match is weak. Where a row states a size, it is once, few, many or the class of an expanded clone; other rows omit it.

D gene | J gene | V gene | clone size | CDR3 DNA | CDR3 protein
- | TRBJ2-5 | TRBV10-2 | few | TGCGCCAGCAGTGAGAACAGTTTCGAGACCCAGTACTTC | CASSENSFETQYF
- | TRBJ2-2 | TRBV6-1 | few | TGTGCCAGCGGTCCCGGACGCAACACCGGGGAGCTGTTTTTT | CASGPGRNTGELFF
TRBD2 | TRBJ2-5 | TRBV7-9 | many | TGTGCCAGCAGCTTAGCGGGAGGGCGAGAGACCCAGTACTTC | CASSLAGGRETQYF
- | TRBJ1-1 | TRBV24-1 | few | TGTGCCACCCAACTTACTATGGGGGGGACTGAAGCTTTCTTT | CATQLTMGGTEAFF
- | TRBJ2-2 | TRBV5-1 | - | TGCGCCAGCAGCTACCGGGAGAACACCGGGGAGCTGTTTTTT | CASSYRENTGELFF
- | TRBJ2-7 | TRBV6-1 | few | TGTGCCAGCAGTCTGCGGGACTTCCTCTACGAGCAGTACTTC | CASSLRDFLYEQYF
- | TRBJ1-2 | TRBV28 | many | TGTGCCAGCAGTTTATCAGACTATGGCTACACCTTC | CASSLSDYGYTF
- | TRBJ2-1 | TRBV19 | - | TGTGCCAGTAGTATACTACTATACAATGAGCAGTTCTTC | CASSILLYNEQFF
- | TRBJ1-4 | TRBV28 | - | TGTGCCAGCAGTTATAATGAAAAACTGTTTTTT | CASSYNEKLFF
- | TRBJ2-3 | TRBV30 | few | TGTGCCTGGAGTGTTTACCCTAGGCAGTATTTT | CAWSVYPRQYF
- | TRBJ2-7 | TRBV28 | many | TGTGCCAGCAGTGTCTCCGGGACAAGGTACGAGCAGTACTTC | CASSVSGTRYEQYF
TRBD2 | TRBJ2-7 | TRBV10-3 | few | TGTGCCATCAGGGGACTAGCGGGAGTTGCGTACTTC | CAIRGLAGVAYF
TRBD2 | TRBJ2-7 | TRBV28 | many | TGTGCCAGCAGTCTAGCGGGTGTCTACGAGCAGTACTTC | CASSLAGVYEQYF
TRBD2 | TRBJ2-7 | TRBV7-2 | many | TGTGCCAGCAGCTTACGGGCGTACGGGAGGGCCTTCTCCTACGAGCAGTACTTC | CASSLRAYGRAFSYEQYF
- | TRBJ1-2 | TRBV19 | - | TGTGCCAGTAGTATCGCATTACGAAACGGCTACACCTTC | CASSIALRNGYTF
- | TRBJ2-7 | TRBV7-2 | many | TGTGCCAGCAGCTTAGCTCACGAGCAGTACTTC | CASSLAHEQYF
TRBD2 | TRBJ2-1 | TRBV27 | few | TGTGCCAGCAGTTCTCTCGGACTAGCACAGGAGCAGTTCTTC | CASSSLGLAQEQFF
TRBD2 | TRBJ2-7 | TRBV10-3 | - | TGTGCCATCACCCAGGGGACTAGCGGGAGCTACGAGCAGTACTTC | CAITQGTSGSYEQYF
- | TRBJ2-1 | TRBV7-9 | many | TGTGCCAGCAGCCCGTCCGAGGACCGCAGCGCCAATGAGCAGTTCTTC | CASSPSEDRSANEQFF
TRBD1 | TRBJ1-1 | TRBV29-1 | - | TGCAGCGTTGTCGGGACAGGGGTTGATGAAGCTTTCTTT | CSVVGTGVDEAFF
TRBD1 | TRBJ1-2 | TRBV28 | - | TGTGCCAGCAGTTTCGACAGGGGAGGCGATGGCTACACCTTC | CASSFDRGGDGYTF
- | TRBJ2-7 | TRBV28 | many | TGTGCCAGCAGCCCATGGGGGGAAGCCTACGAGCAGTACTTC | CASSPWGEAYEQYF
TRBD2 | TRBJ2-1 | TRBV6-5 | many | TGTGCCAGCAGTTACCGCGCTAGGACTAGCGGGAAGGATGAGCAGTTCTTC | CASSYRARTSGKDEQFF
- | TRBJ2-7 | TRBV5-6 | - | TGTGCCAGCAGCCGGGTTGGGGAGCAGTACTTC | CASSRVGEQYF
- | TRBJ1-1 | TRBV20-1 | - | TGCAGTGCTACCAGGGTTTCCCCCCTGAACACTGAAGCTTTCTTT | CSATRVSPLNTEAFF
- | TRBJ2-2 | TRBV28 | - | TGTGCCAGCAGTTTATACCCCGGGATGCCCGGGGAGCTGTTTTTT | CASSLYPGMPGELFF
TRBD1 | TRBJ2-4 | TRBV2 | - | TGTGCCAGCACCGGACAGGCGATAGGAGGCATTCAGTACTTC | CASTGQAIGGIQYF
- | TRBJ2-7 | TRBV4-3 | few | TGCGCCAGCAGCCAAGGGCGAGGAGTCCCCTACGAGCAGTACTTC | CASSQGRGVPYEQYF
- | TRBJ2-5 | TRBV6-2/TRBV6-3 | many | TGTGCCAGCAGGACGACCGGTAGGGGAGAGACCCAGTACTTC | CASRTTGRGETQYF
- | TRBJ1-3 | TRBV18 | - | TGTGCCAGCTCACCACCGAATATGCGCGTCTCTGGAAACACCATATATTTT | CASSPPNMRVSGNTIYF
TRBD2 | TRBJ2-1 | TRBV20-1 | - | TGCAGTGCTAGCCTAGCGGGCCGCAATGAGCAGTTCTTC | CSASLAGRNEQFF
- | TRBJ2-3 | TRBV7-2 | - | TGTGCCAGCAGCTCCTTCCCAAGAGGACCAGATACGCAGTATTTT | CASSSFPRGPDTQYF
TRBD2 | TRBJ2-7 | TRBV28 | few | TGTGCCAGCAGCCTCCTTAGCGGGAGTAAAGAGCAGTACTTC | CASSLLSGSKEQYF
- | TRBJ2-1 | TRBV6-1 | few | TGTGCCAGCAGTTCGCGGACAGTCTACAATGAGCAGTTCTTC | CASSSRTVYNEQFF
TRBD1 | TRBJ1-4 | TRBV12-3/TRBV12-4 | few | TGTGCCAGCAGGCCGGGACAGGGGGGATCTGTGACTAATGAAAAACTGTTTTTT | CASRPGQGGSVTNEKLFF
TRBD1 | TRBJ2-7 | TRBV7-9 | - | TGTGCCAGCAGCCCTAGGAATTGGACAGGGTACTCCTACGAGCAGTACTTC | CASSPRNWTGYSYEQYF
- | TRBJ2-7 | TRBV30 | many | TGTGCCTGGAGTGTGCTTCGGGGTCCCGAGCAGTACTTC | CAWSVLRGPEQYF
- | TRBJ1-1 | TRBV2 | many | TGTGCCAGCAGGACCGCCGACAGCTCTTCTGAAGCTTTCTTT | CASRTADSSSEAFF
- | TRBJ2-5 | TRBV28 | many | TGTGCCAGCAGTTCCGGGGGCCAAGAGACCCAGTACTTC | CASSSGGQETQYF
- | TRBJ2-7 | TRBV4-2 | few | TGTGCCAGCAGCCAAGATTCCAGCGGCGACTACGAGCAGTACTTC | CASSQDSSGDYEQYF
TRBD2 | TRBJ2-1 | TRBV20-1 | - | TGCAGTGCTCGTCCGGGACTACCCAATGAGCAGTTCTTC | CSARPGLPNEQFF
TRBD1 | TRBJ1-1 | TRBV20-1 | many | TGCAGTGCTAAGCTCATCCAGGGGGCAGGGACTGAAGCTTTCTTT | CSAKLIQGAGTEAFF
- | TRBJ2-1 | TRBV7-9 | - | TGCGCCAGCAGCCAAGGGACGGGAGTCGGTAATGAGCAGTTCTTC | CASSQGTGVGNEQFF
TRBD1 | TRBJ1-2 | TRBV2 | few | TGTGCCAGCAGGGGGACAGAGGTTTTCTATGGCTACACCTTC | CASRGTEVFYGYTF
TRBD1 | TRBJ1-5 | TRBV27 | few | TGTGCCAGCAAAGGGACAGGGGGCCCCCAGCATTTT | CASKGTGGPQHF
- | TRBJ2-7 | TRBV13 | - | TGTGCCTGCACGAGAAGGGCTGTAAGCCCCGAGCAGTACTTC | CACTRRAVSPEQYF
TRBD2 | TRBJ2-7 | TRBV5-6 | - | TGTGCCAGCAGCTTTTCTCGCCGACGGCCTAGCGGCTCCTACGAGCAGTACTTC | CASSFSRRRPSGSYEQYF
TRBD2 | TRBJ2-7 | TRBV9 | - | TGTGCCAGCAGCGTAGGCGGGAGTGGTTCCTACGAGCAGTACTTC | CASSVGGSGSYEQYF
- | TRBJ1-5 | TRBV18 | - | TGTGCCAGCTCACCTGGCAGGGAATACAATCAGCCCCAGCATTTT | CASSPGREYNQPQHF
- | TRBJ1-1 | TRBV6-6 | - | TGTGCCAGCAGTTACTCAGCCCAGGGGATTGGCACTGAAGCTTTCTTT | CASSYSAQGIGTEAFF
TRBD1 | TRBJ1-1 | TRBV5-1 | few | TGCGCCAGCAGAGGGACAGGGGGCTCTGAAGCTTTCTTT | CASRGTGGSEAFF